One and the same sample provided the 16 T cell receptor beta chains below, sequenced in a study of cytomegalovirus exposure and HLA in healthy donors (dated by TCRdb to the late 2010s). Libraries came from the immunoSEQ multiplex PCR assay. For the multiplex PCR, a mixture combining 60 forward primers for TCR Vbeta segments and 13 reverse primers for TCR Jbeta segments was used. What TCRdb holds here is the immuneACCESS table cut down to in-frame rearrangements. Part of the clones is not present; checked against another copy, under half of the missing clones reflect an unresolved V gene, and the others are unexplained. The sample contains under 150,000 clones, roughly 79% of them found a single time. 1.1% to 1.5% of the sample rests with the top ten. Sequences were obtained from PBMCs. The source is a middle-aged woman in good health and CMV-seronegative.

As concerns this clone: Germline is not matched at one junction end, which may reflect a read error. The chain has TRBV10-3 and TRBJ2-2, with D maybe TRBD2 (6 bases). CDR3 length: 13 amino acids. CDR1 is ENHRY and CDR2 is SYGVKD in the germline V gene. The CDR3 protein is CAIRGEDTRELFF. The CDR3 DNA reads TGTGCCATCAGGGGGGAGGACACCAGGGAGCTGTTTTTT.

This clone came up once. V gene TRBV9 combines with J gene TRBJ1-1; no firm D call. CDR1 and CDR2 from the germline V gene are SGDLS and YYNGEE. The CDR3 totals 13 residues. V lost 1 base, J lost 2 bases, and 6 bases lay in between. In DNA, the CDR3 is TGTGCCAGCAGCGTATCAGGAAACACTGAAGCTTTCTTT. Its translation: CASSVSGNTEAFF. The complete variable domain, with remaining parts taken from reference TRBV9 and TRBJ1-1, reads DSGVTQTPKHLITATGQRVTLRCSPRSGDLSVYWYQQSLDQGLQFLIQYYNGEERAKGNILERFSAQQFPDLHSELNLSSLELGDSALYFCASSVSGNTEAFFGQGTRLTVV.

The chain carries TRBV18 and TRBJ1-4; no firm D call. V dropped 4 bases and J dropped 0 bases, with 6 bases sitting between them. Per the germline V gene, CDR1 is KGHSH and CDR2 is LQKENI. CDR3 length: 14 residues. The CDR3 DNA is TGTGCCAGCTCACTACGGTCAACTAATGAAAAACTGTTTTTT. Translated, it gives CASSLRSTNEKLFF.

The genes are TRBV19 and TRBJ2-1; 10 nucleotides align to TRBD2. Germline trimming cut 9 bases from V and 8 bases from J; bases unmatched to any gene: 10. CDR1 is LNHDA and CDR2 is SQIVND in the germline V gene (reference sequence). The CDR3 loop spans 14 amino acids. DNA of the CDR3: TGTGCCAGCTGCCTGGCTAGCGGGGGATATGAGCAGTTCTTC. The encoded protein is CASCLASGGYEQFF.

This clone was found a few times. The rearrangement joins TRBV6-6 to TRBJ1-5; 12 bases match TRBD1. The CDR3 has 15 residues. Germline loops: CDR1 MNHNY, CDR2 SVGAGI (reference sequence). V lost 5 bases to trimming and J lost 7 bases; unmatched junction nucleotides: 6. The CDR3 loop reads CASSNRDRGQQPQHF. In DNA form, the CDR3 reads TGTGCCAGCAGTAACCGGGACAGGGGGCAGCAGCCCCAGCATTTT.

This clone has more than one count but fewer than ten. The rearrangement joins TRBV19 to TRBJ2-5; 7 bases are shared with TRBD2. The CDR3 runs 15 residues. V was pared by 8 bases and J by 2 bases, with 11 bases of the junction left unmatched. Germline assignment: CDR1 LNHDA and CDR2 SQIVND (reference sequence). The CDR3 DNA follows: TGTGCCAGTTCTTTGGCGGGGGTTACGCAAGAGACCCAGTACTTC. Translating gives CASSLAGVTQETQYF.

The V gene is TRBV2, the J gene TRBJ2-5; weak D call: TRBD1 (5 bases). In germline, CDR1 is SNHLY, CDR2 FYNNEI. The CDR3 runs 15 residues. Trimming removed 6 bases from V and 1 base from J, with 15 bases in between. The CDR3 coding sequence is TGTGCCAGCAGGAGTGTAGCAGGGCCCCAAGAGACCCAGTACTTC. This translates into CASRSVAGPQETQYF.

V usage is TRBV10-2 and J usage is TRBJ1-5, with D possibly matching TRBD1 (5 bases). With 0 bases removed from V and 4 bases from J, the gap between germline ends came to 13 bases. Germline values: CDR1 WSHSY, CDR2 SAAADI. The CDR3 has 16 amino acids. The CDR3 loop is CASSESLPGRNQPQHF. DNA for the CDR3: TGCGCCAGCAGTGAGTCTCTCCCAGGGAGGAATCAGCCCCAGCATTTT.

The V call is TRBV6-1, the J call TRBJ2-1; 9 nucleotides line up with TRBD1. The V gene end was trimmed by 5 bases and the J gene end by 2 bases; junction bases not matched to a gene: 4. The CDR3 covers 15 residues. Looked up from germline, CDR1 is MNHNS and CDR2 is SASEGT. In DNA, the CDR3 is TGTGCCAGCAGTATACAGGGGGCTACCTACAATGAGCAGTTCTTC. Translated, it gives CASSIQGATYNEQFF.

A few counts support this clone. This rearrangement joins TRBV6-5 to TRBJ1-6, with a weak D call TRBD1 (6 bases). The V gene's germline CDR1 is MNHEY and CDR2 SVGAGI. This CDR3 region has 14 residues. Trimming shortened V by 7 bases and J by 7 bases, and 14 bases separated the two germline ends. CDR3 residues: CASKQGSQNSPLHF. In DNA, the CDR3 is TGTGCCAGCAAACAGGGCTCCCAGAATTCACCCCTCCACTTT.

The gene calls are TRBV28 and TRBJ2-3, with a weak D call TRBD1 (6 bases). The CDR3 is 15 residues long. Trimming stripped 8 bases from V and 4 bases from J, with 19 bases between. Germline CDR1 and CDR2: MDHEN and SYDVKM. CDR3: CASFPHRALSDTQYF. CDR3 DNA sequence: TGTGCCAGCTTTCCCCACAGGGCGCTTTCAGATACGCAGTATTTT.

The V gene is TRBV7-3, the J gene TRBJ1-1, with D unclear. The germline V gene has CDR1 SGHTA and CDR2 FQGTGA. The CDR3 sequence is 13 residues long. The V end was cut by 5 bases, the J end by 5 bases, with 12 bases between. The CDR3 DNA is TGTGCCAGCAGCGGGTCAATGAGGACTGAAGCTTTCTTT. As protein: CASSGSMRTEAFF.

This chain uses TRBV4-3 with TRBJ2-5, with 11 nucleotides matching TRBD2. The CDR3 extends over 15 amino acids. Germline V gene data show CDR1 as LGHNA and CDR2 as YSLEER. J gave up 5 bases and V 4 bases, and 6 bases lay outside the gene matches. CDR3 coding DNA: TGCGCCAGCAGCCTTACTAGCGGGGGTGGGGAGACCCAGTACTTC. Protein: CASSLTSGGGETQYF.

This clone showed up just a few times. The V call is TRBV9, the J call TRBJ1-1; D is uncertain. The V gene lost 1 base and the J gene lost 0 bases, with 7 bases spanning the gap. Germline CDR1 SGDLS, CDR2 YYNGEE. This CDR3 has 14 amino acids. In nucleotides, the CDR3 is TGTGCCAGCAGCGTACTCGGAGTGAACACTGAAGCTTTCTTT. Its translation: CASSVLGVNTEAFF.

Here the CDR3 reads CASTMADTEAFF. Here the CDR3 DNA reads TGTGCCAGTACCATGGCGGACACTGAAGCTTTCTTT. This chain connects TRBV19 to TRBJ1-1, with D unclear. V lost 7 bases and J lost 3, with 9 bases in between. CDR3 length: 12 residues. Germline V lookup: CDR1 LNHDA, CDR2 SQIVND (reference sequence).

The V and J genes are TRBV5-1 and TRBJ1-4, with D maybe TRBD1 (6 bases). The CDR3 covers 16 residues. Germline CDR1 and CDR2: SGHRS and YFSETQ. Trimming cost V 2 bases and J 4 bases, with 15 bases left between them. CDR3 DNA: TGCGCCAGCAGCTTCGGACCGCGACAGGTTAATGAAAAACTGTTTTTT. Translating it yields CASSFGPRQVNEKLFF.